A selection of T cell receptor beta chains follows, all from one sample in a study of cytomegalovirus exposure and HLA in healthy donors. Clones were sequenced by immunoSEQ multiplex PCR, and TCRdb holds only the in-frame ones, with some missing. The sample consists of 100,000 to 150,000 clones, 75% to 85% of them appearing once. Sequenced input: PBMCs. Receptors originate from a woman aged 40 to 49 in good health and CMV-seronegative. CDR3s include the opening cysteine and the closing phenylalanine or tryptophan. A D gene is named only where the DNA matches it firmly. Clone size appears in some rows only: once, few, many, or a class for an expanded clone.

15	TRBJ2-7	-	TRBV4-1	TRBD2	TGCGCCAGCAGCCAAGGACTAGCCGAACCCATGCAGCAGTACTTC	CASSQGLAEPMQQYF
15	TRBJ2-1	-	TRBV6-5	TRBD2	TGTGCCAGCAGCTCGCTAGCGGGGGGGTACAATGAGCAGTTCTTC	CASSSLAGGYNEQFF
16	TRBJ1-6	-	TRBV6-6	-	TGTGCCAGCACTCAAAATCGGGGGGCTTATAATTCACCCCTCCACTTT	CASTQNRGAYNSPLHF
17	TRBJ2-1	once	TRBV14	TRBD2	TGTGCCAGCAGCCAAGCTAGCGGGAGGTTCTCCTACAATGAGCAGTTCTTC	CASSQASGRFSYNEQFF
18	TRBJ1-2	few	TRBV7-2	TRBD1	TGTGCCAGCAGCCCCGGGGGGACAGGGGGGAATCTAAAGGATGGCTACACCTTC	CASSPGGTGGNLKDGYTF
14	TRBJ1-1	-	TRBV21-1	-	TGTGCCAGCAGCAAAGGGAGGAGAAGGGCTGAAGCTTTCTTT	CASSKGRRRAEAFF
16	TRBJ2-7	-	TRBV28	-	TGTGCCAGCAGTTTTTACGCAGGGTCAGACTCCTACGAGCAGTACTTC	CASSFYAGSDSYEQYF
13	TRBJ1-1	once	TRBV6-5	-	TGTGCCAGCAGTTACTCCGACAGACCTGAAGCTTTCTTT	CASSYSDRPEAFF
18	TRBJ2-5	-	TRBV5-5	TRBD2	TGTGCCAGCAGCCTAACTATTAGCGGGGGGGCCGAGGTTGAGACCCAGTACTTC	CASSLTISGGAEVETQYF
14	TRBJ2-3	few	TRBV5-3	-	TGTGCCAGAAGCTCCCTTGAGAACACAGATACGCAGTATTTT	CARSSLENTDTQYF